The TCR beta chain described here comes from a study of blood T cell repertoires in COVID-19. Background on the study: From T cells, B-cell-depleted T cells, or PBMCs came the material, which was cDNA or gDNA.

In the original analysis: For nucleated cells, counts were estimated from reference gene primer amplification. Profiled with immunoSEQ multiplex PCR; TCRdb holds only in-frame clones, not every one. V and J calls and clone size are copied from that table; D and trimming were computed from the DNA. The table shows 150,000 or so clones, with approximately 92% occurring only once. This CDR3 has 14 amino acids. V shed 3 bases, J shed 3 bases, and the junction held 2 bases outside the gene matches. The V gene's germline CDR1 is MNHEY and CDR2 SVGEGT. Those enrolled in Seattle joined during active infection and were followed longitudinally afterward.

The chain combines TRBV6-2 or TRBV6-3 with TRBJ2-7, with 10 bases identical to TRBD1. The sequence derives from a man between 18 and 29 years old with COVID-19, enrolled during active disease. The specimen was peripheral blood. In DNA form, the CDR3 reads TGTGCCAGCAGTTATGGGACAGGGGTCTACGAGCAGTACTTC. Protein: CASSYGTGVYEQYF.